These T cell receptor beta chains were read from a single sample in a study of blood T cell repertoires in COVID-19. Here immunoSEQ multiplex PCR was the method, and the copy in TCRdb shows in-frame clones only, minus some. The profile shows 97,000 or so clones, roughly 80% of them singletons. Sequenced input: peripheral blood. These receptors originate from a man aged 55 to 70 with active or convalescent COVID-19. Both conserved end residues are trimmed from each CDR3. The order of the fields is CDR3 protein, J gene, V gene.

cdr3_aa: AGDRGVEQY
j_call: TRBJ2-7
v_call: TRBV30

cdr3_aa: ASSPGAGGYGYT
j_call: TRBJ1-2
v_call: TRBV5-1

cdr3_aa: ASSSTGYEQY
j_call: TRBJ2-7
v_call: TRBV4-2

cdr3_aa: ASSLAQTGELF
j_call: TRBJ2-2
v_call: TRBV7-6

cdr3_aa: ASSPGSLASQETQY
j_call: TRBJ2-5
v_call: TRBV28

cdr3_aa: ASTSPFSGRGQF
j_call: TRBJ2-1
v_call: TRBV19

cdr3_aa: TSSQDRIDTQY
j_call: TRBJ2-3
v_call: TRBV1

cdr3_aa: ASSQDLGGTEAF
j_call: TRBJ1-1
v_call: TRBV4-3

cdr3_aa: ATSDSGQGGHQPQH
j_call: TRBJ1-5
v_call: TRBV24-1

cdr3_aa: ASREGQVNQPQH
j_call: TRBJ1-5
v_call: TRBV6-5

cdr3_aa: ASSQGEGRGYGYT
j_call: TRBJ1-2
v_call: TRBV4-1

cdr3_aa: ASSGSATGSGQPQH
j_call: TRBJ1-5
v_call: TRBV6-1

cdr3_aa: ASRAWDSQIGSQH
j_call: TRBJ1-5
v_call: TRBV28

cdr3_aa: ASSPQSGANVLT
j_call: TRBJ2-6
v_call: TRBV3-1/TRBV3-2

cdr3_aa: ASSFQMAGRTEAF
j_call: TRBJ1-1
v_call: TRBV5-5

cdr3_aa: TSSQALISGRWIGEQF
j_call: TRBJ2-1
v_call: TRBV1

cdr3_aa: ASSLAGVNQPQH
j_call: TRBJ1-5
v_call: TRBV5-6

cdr3_aa: SAGQGFHEQY
j_call: TRBJ2-7
v_call: TRBV29-1

cdr3_aa: SASRGAGQPQH
j_call: TRBJ1-5
v_call: TRBV20-1

cdr3_aa: ASSWRGLAKNEQF
j_call: TRBJ2-1
v_call: TRBV5-8

cdr3_aa: ASSLSAGGTNEKLF
j_call: TRBJ1-4
v_call: TRBV5-1